A selection of T cell receptor beta chains follows, all from one sample in a study of OX40 agonist ivuxolimab in advanced cancers. TCRdb keeps only in-frame clones here, not all; method: immunoSEQ multiplex PCR. The sample gives 50,000 or so clones, 85% to 95% of which show up once; about 25% is in the top ten. The specimen comprised CD4+ or CD8+ T cells sorted from blood, sampled in a trial of the OX40 agonist ivuxolimab. These receptors were collected from an adult with an advanced solid tumor such as melanoma, head and neck, liver or kidney cancer. Both conserved end residues are trimmed from each CDR3. A D gene is named only where the DNA matches it firmly. Not every row has a clone size; where given, it reads once, few, many or a size class.

v_gene	j_gene	d_gene	abundance	CDR3aa
TRBV27	TRBJ2-1	-	-	ASSLSASKGNEQF
TRBV9	TRBJ2-1	-	-	ASSVEGDRNEQF
TRBV7-9	TRBJ2-2	-	-	ASSLILMEQNTGELF
TRBV4-3	TRBJ2-1	-	-	ASSQEGGTYNEQF
TRBV4-1	TRBJ2-7	-	-	ASSQLHPSSGYEQY
TRBV19	TRBJ1-1	-	-	ASTYGQSMNTEAF
TRBV25-1	TRBJ2-4	-	-	ASRGILAKNIQY
TRBV30	TRBJ1-1	TRBD1	-	ALFRPRGRWNTEAF
TRBV9	TRBJ2-7	-	-	ASSVGDDSYEQY
TRBV4-3	TRBJ2-5	TRBD2	once	ASSRLLAVQETQY
TRBV19	TRBJ2-7	-	-	ASSIGASGYEQY
TRBV5-1	TRBJ1-1	-	-	ASSLAERGGWNTEAF
TRBV13	TRBJ2-5	TRBD1	-	ASSLSDRGETQY
TRBV29-1	TRBJ1-1	-	-	SVVIRGVLRSSTEAF
TRBV28	TRBJ2-1	-	-	ASNPDERNEQF
TRBV7-6	TRBJ2-7	-	-	ASSGTPGETDRPYYEQY
TRBV15	TRBJ2-1	-	-	ATSRALGGTSYNEQF
TRBV7-9	TRBJ2-1	TRBD2	-	ASSPALSGRVYYNEQF
TRBV19	TRBJ1-1	TRBD1	-	ASSIDRDRGSTEAF
TRBV7-8	TRBJ1-2	-	-	ASSLTRVANYGYT
TRBV25-1	TRBJ1-1	-	-	ASGERGGTEAF
TRBV5-1	TRBJ2-2	-	-	ASSLLAVGRGAGELF